This T cell receptor (beta chain) stems from a study of cytomegalovirus exposure and HLA in healthy donors. Healthy bone marrow donors formed the donor group. Overall study results and limits: Data from an earlier analysis indicated that most TCR beta V segments were productive either about 87% or about 30% of the time.

The primer mix had 60 Vbeta and 13 Jbeta primers. Authors' analysis steps: Roughly 80 million unique TCR beta chains, roughly 12 million shared, were counted in a later analysis. Using immunoSEQ multiplex PCR, the repertoire was profiled, and TCRdb retains in-frame clones only, with some absent. V and J calls and clone size are given by that table; D and trimming were obtained from the DNA. The profile shows 90,000 to 150,000 clones, roughly 82% of them singletons. Remarks on this clone: Its antigen is not known.

V lost 1 base and J 2 bases, leaving 11 bases between the germline ends. This CDR3 has 15 residues. Germline CDR1 MNHEY, CDR2 SVGAGI. The V and J genes are TRBV6-5 and TRBJ1-1; D is ambiguous. This clonotype was sampled from a man aged 18 to 35 in good health and CMV-seropositive. The sample was PBMCs. CDR3 nucleotide sequence: TGTGCCAGCAGTTACTGGGTTGGGCCAAACACTGAAGCTTTCTTT. Encoded protein: CASSYWVGPNTEAFF.